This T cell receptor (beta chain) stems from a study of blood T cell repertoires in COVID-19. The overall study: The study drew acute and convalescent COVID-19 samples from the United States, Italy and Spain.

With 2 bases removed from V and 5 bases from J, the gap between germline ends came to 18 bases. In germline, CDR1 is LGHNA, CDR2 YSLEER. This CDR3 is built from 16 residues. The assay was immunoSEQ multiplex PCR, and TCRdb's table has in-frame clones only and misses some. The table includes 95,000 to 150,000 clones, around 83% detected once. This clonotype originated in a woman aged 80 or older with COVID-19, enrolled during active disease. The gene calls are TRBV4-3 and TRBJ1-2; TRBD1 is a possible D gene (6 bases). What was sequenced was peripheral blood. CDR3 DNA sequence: TGCGCCAGCAGCCAAAGCCCCCAAACAGGGATGTATGGCTACACCTTC. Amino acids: CASSQSPQTGMYGYTF.